Below, 10 T cell receptor beta chains from the same sample are listed, as sequenced in a study of low-dose radiotherapy and immunotherapy resistance in tumors (dated by TCRdb to between 2022 and 2023). The time point label corresponds to: after trial treatment. The label giving this sample's treatment or condition can be read as: LDRT plus nivolumab, ipilimumab, low-dose cyclophosphamide and aspirin (RACIN trial). Sequencing used an Illumina HiSeq 2500. First-strand cDNA was synthesized with Superscript III and a set of TRAV- and TRBV-specific primers, covering both TCRalpha and TCRbeta chains. TCRs were amplified with Phusion for 15 to 20 PCR cycles, with a constant-region primer paired with the adapter attached to the V primers. TCRdb handled the public reads itself, with Q25 trimming in fastp and clone calling in MiXCR, and kept productive beta chains. Records with the same CDR3 protein are collapsed into one entry carrying the most frequent genes and DNA. In this sample the table shows approximately 100,000 distinct CDR3 sequences, around 21% of which occur a single time. The ten largest clones capture 4.1% of the sample.

The sequences come from PBMCs, collected after low-dose radiotherapy plus immunotherapy. These receptors were taken from a male donor with prostate cancer.

This clonotype was observed many times. The chain recombines TRBV24-1 with TRBJ2-1; 8 nucleotides align to TRBD1. Germline lookup yields CDR1 KGHDR and CDR2 SFDVKD. The length of the CDR3 is 11 residues. V lost 6 bases, J lost 13 bases, and 4 bases stayed unmatched. CDR3 sequence: CATSQGAQQFF. CDR3 bases: TGTGCCACCAGTCAGGGGGCCCAACAGTTCTTC.

This clonotype was counted ten times or more. The chain employs TRBV4-1 and TRBJ2-7; tentatively, D is TRBD1 or TRBD2 (5 bases each). The CDR3 has 12 amino acids. CDR1 MGHRA and CDR2 YSYEKL come from the germline V gene. V gave up 5 bases and J gave up 3 bases, with 8 bases separating them. CDR3 in amino acids: CASSGGRYEQYF. The CDR3 nucleotides are TGCGCCAGCAGCGGGGGACGCTACGAGCAGTACTTC.

The genes are TRBV2 and TRBJ1-4, with D possibly matching TRBD1 (6 bases). This CDR3 has 16 residues. The germline V gene has CDR1 SNHLY and CDR2 FYNNEI. Trimming removed 6 bases at V and 2 bases at J, with 16 bases between. The CDR3 sequence: CASRDRGGATNEKLFF. CDR3 coding DNA: TGTGCCAGCAGAGACCGAGGGGGGGCCACTAATGAAAAACTGTTTTTT.

This clonotype was recorded at least ten times. The chain couples TRBV27 to TRBJ1-5; TRBD1 matches at 9 bases. The V gene end was trimmed by 6 bases and the J gene end by 2 bases; junction bases not matched to a gene: 5. Per germline, CDR1 MNHEY and CDR2 SMNVEV (reference sequence). The CDR3 loop spans 15 amino acids. CDR3 sequence: CASRQTGGGNQPQHF. The DNA of the CDR3 is TGTGCCAGCAGACAAACAGGGGGCGGCAATCAGCCCCAGCATTTT.

Ten or more counts support this clonotype. This chain joins TRBV3-1 and TRBJ1-2; D not certain. CDR1 and CDR2 (germline): LGHDT, YNNKEL (reference sequence). V was clipped by 3 bases and J by 8 bases, with 10 bases between them. The CDR3 spans 12 residues. The chain's CDR3 is CASSHWESGYTF. CDR3 bases: TGTGCCAGCAGCCACTGGGAGAGCGGCTACACCTTC.

This chain uses TRBV20-1 with TRBJ2-3, with 8 bases that match TRBD2. The junction had 7 bases not matched to a gene; V was cut back by 0 bases and J by 5 bases. CDR1 and CDR2 from the germline V gene are DFQATT and SNEGSKA (reference sequence). The CDR3 runs 15 residues. The CDR3 region has the DNA TGCAGTGCTAGAGAAACAGCGGGGGCTGAAGATACGCAGTATTTT. This encodes CSARETAGAEDTQYF.

This clonotype showed up many times. The V and J genes are TRBV3-1 and TRBJ2-3, with 7 bases matching TRBD2. The CDR3 consists of 16 residues. In germline, CDR1 is LGHDT, CDR2 YNNKEL (reference sequence). V lost 2 bases, J lost 2 bases, and 7 bases stayed unmatched. The CDR3 reads CASSQYPGGNTDTQYF. DNA for the CDR3: TGTGCCAGCAGCCAATACCCGGGGGGTAACACAGATACGCAGTATTTT.

This clonotype was seen just once. The gene calls are TRBV11-1 and TRBJ2-5; possibly TRBD2 for D (6 bases). Per germline, CDR1 SGHAT and CDR2 FQDESV (reference sequence). Trimming cost V 5 bases and J 5 bases, with 18 bases left between them. The CDR3 is 15 amino acids. The CDR3 reads CASSPGTFMGETQYF. The CDR3, as DNA: TGTGCCAGCAGCCCCGGGACTTTCATGGGGGAGACCCAGTACTTC.

V is TRBV5-1 and J is TRBJ1-6; D may be TRBD1 (6 bases). The CDR3 runs to 17 residues. V lost 4 bases to trimming and J lost 9 bases, with 23 bases between them. Per the germline V gene, CDR1 is SGHRS and CDR2 is YFSETQ. CDR3 loop: CASSPIPRGASGSPLHF. The CDR3 nucleotides are TGCGCCAGCAGCCCGATCCCCCGGGGGGCGAGTGGTTCACCCCTCCACTTT.

The chain carries TRBV20-1 and TRBJ2-3; D might be TRBD1 or TRBD2, each matching 6 bases. The CDR3 extends over 15 amino acids. The germline CDR1 and CDR2 sequences are DFQATT and SNEGSKA (reference sequence). The V and J ends lost 5 bases and 3 bases respectively, with 18 bases between them. The CDR3 region is CSAYRGGTRTDTQYF. CDR3 coding DNA: TGCAGTGCTTACCGAGGGGGGACAAGGACAGATACGCAGTATTTT.